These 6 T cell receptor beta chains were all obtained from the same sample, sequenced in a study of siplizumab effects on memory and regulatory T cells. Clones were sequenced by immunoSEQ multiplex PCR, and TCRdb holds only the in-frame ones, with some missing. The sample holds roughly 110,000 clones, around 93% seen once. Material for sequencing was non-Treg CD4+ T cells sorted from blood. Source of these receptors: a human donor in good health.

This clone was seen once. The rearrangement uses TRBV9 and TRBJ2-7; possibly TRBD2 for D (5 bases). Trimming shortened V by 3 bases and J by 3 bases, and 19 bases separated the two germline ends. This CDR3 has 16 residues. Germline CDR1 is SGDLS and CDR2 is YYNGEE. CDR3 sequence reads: CASSARFFGDYYEQYF. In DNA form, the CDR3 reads TGTGCCAGCAGCGCCCGGTTCTTCGGGGATTACTACGAGCAGTACTTC.

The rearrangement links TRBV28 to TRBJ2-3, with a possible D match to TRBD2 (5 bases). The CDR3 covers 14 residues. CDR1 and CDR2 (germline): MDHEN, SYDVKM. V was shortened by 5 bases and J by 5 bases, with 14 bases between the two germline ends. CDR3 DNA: TGTGCCAGCAGTCCCCGGGGTGGTGTAGATACGCAGTATTTT. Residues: CASSPRGGVDTQYF. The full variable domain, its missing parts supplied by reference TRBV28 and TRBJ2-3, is DVKVTQSSRYLVKRTGEKVFLECVQDMDHENMFWYRQDPGLGLRLIYFSYDVKMKEKGDIPEGYSVSREKKERFSLILESASTNQTSMYLCASSPRGGVDTQYFGPGTRLTVL.

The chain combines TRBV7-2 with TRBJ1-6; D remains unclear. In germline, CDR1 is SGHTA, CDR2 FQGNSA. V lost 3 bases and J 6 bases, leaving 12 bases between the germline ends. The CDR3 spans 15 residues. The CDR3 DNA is TGTGCCAGCAGCTTTGGGCCAGTTACTAATTCACCCCTCCACTTT. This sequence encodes CASSFGPVTNSPLHF.

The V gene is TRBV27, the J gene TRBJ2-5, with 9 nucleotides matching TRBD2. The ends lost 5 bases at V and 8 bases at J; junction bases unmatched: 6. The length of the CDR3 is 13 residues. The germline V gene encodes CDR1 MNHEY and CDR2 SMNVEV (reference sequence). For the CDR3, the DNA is TGTGCCAGCAGTCTTAGCGGGGGTAAAACCCAGTACTTC. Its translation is CASSLSGGKTQYF.

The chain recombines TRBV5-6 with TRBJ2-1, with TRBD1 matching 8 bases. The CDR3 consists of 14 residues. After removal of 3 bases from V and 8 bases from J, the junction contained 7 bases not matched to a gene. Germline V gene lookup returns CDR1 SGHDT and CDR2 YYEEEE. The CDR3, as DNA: TGTGCCAGCAGCTCCTCAGGGGGCGGGGATGAGCAGTTCTTC. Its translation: CASSSSGGGDEQFF.

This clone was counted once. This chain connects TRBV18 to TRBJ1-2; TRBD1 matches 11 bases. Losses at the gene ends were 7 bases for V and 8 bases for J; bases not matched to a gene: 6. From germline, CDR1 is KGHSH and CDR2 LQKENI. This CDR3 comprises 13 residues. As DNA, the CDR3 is TGTGCCAGCTGGGGACAGGGGGATAGAGGCTACACCTTC. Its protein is CASWGQGDRGYTF.